The rows below give T cell receptor beta chains drawn from one sample of a study of shared clonotypes between healthy human individuals. Libraries were prepared by immunoSEQ multiplex PCR; TCRdb keeps only in-frame clonotypes and omits some of them. Of about 2,500,000 clones in the sample, around 90% are singletons; the top ten hold around 0.14%. The specimen was naive CD4+ T cells sorted from blood. These receptors originate from a man younger than 30 in good health. The CDR3 runs from the conserved cysteine through the conserved F or W. Each record gives: clone size, CDR3 length, V gene, J gene, D gene, CDR3 protein, CDR3 DNA. A D gene is named only where the DNA matches it firmly. Clone size is given for some rows only: seen once, a few or many times, or a class if the clone is expanded.

size: NA; length: 14; V: TRBV7-2; J: TRBJ1-1; D: NA; CDR3: CASSSGERGTEAFF; DNA: TGTGCCAGCAGCTCCGGGGAGAGGGGCACTGAAGCTTTCTTT
size: NA; length: 17; V: TRBV29-1; J: TRBJ2-2; D: TRBD1; CDR3: CSVVSPGWDRGVGELFF; DNA: TGCAGCGTTGTCTCCCCCGGTTGGGACAGGGGGGTCGGGGAGCTGTTTTTT
size: NA; length: 13; V: TRBV25-1; J: TRBJ1-2; D: NA; CDR3: CASSDRGAKGYTF; DNA: TGTGCCAGCAGTGATAGGGGGGCTAAAGGCTACACCTTC
size: NA; length: 14; V: TRBV6-6; J: TRBJ1-2; D: NA; CDR3: CASSYSTGTGGYTF; DNA: TGTGCCAGCAGTTACTCGACGGGTACCGGTGGCTACACCTTC
size: NA; length: 14; V: TRBV7-8; J: TRBJ1-1; D: NA; CDR3: CASSRTGMNTEAFF; DNA: TGTGCCAGCAGCCGGACGGGGATGAACACTGAAGCTTTCTTT
size: NA; length: 14; V: TRBV5-1; J: TRBJ2-7; D: TRBD2; CDR3: CASRPGGNAYEQYF; DNA: TGCGCCAGCAGGCCGGGGGGGAACGCCTACGAGCAGTACTTC
size: NA; length: 14; V: TRBV2; J: TRBJ1-6; D: TRBD1; CDR3: CASRRDSYNSPLHF; DNA: TGTGCCAGCAGACGGGACAGCTATAATTCACCCCTCCACTTT
size: NA; length: 11; V: TRBV12-5; J: TRBJ2-3; D: NA; CDR3: CASGPTDTQYF; DNA: TGTGCTAGTGGGCCCACAGATACGCAGTATTTT
size: NA; length: 16; V: TRBV7-2; J: TRBJ2-3; D: NA; CDR3: CASSFIQGWGLDTQYF; DNA: TGTGCCAGCAGCTTCATACAGGGTTGGGGCCTCGATACGCAGTATTTT
size: NA; length: 13; V: TRBV30; J: TRBJ2-5; D: NA; CDR3: CAWGGYAQETQYF; DNA: TGTGCCTGGGGAGGGTACGCCCAAGAGACCCAGTACTTC
size: NA; length: 14; V: TRBV5-6; J: TRBJ1-1; D: NA; CDR3: CASSFLDLNTEAFF; DNA: TGTGCCAGCAGCTTTTTGGACCTGAACACTGAAGCTTTCTTT
size: NA; length: 15; V: TRBV30; J: TRBJ2-1; D: TRBD2; CDR3: CAWSVLGGPYNEQFF; DNA: TGTGCCTGGAGTGTACTGGGAGGGCCGTACAATGAGCAGTTCTTC
size: NA; length: 14; V: TRBV29-1; J: TRBJ2-2; D: TRBD2; CDR3: CSGGSGENTGELFF; DNA: TGCAGCGGGGGCAGCGGGGAAAACACCGGGGAGCTGTTTTTT
size: NA; length: 17; V: TRBV4-3; J: TRBJ2-2; D: NA; CDR3: CASSQGPGQIFTGELFF; DNA: TGCGCCAGCAGCCAAGGACCGGGACAAATCTTCACCGGGGAGCTGTTTTTT
size: NA; length: 15; V: TRBV2; J: TRBJ1-5; D: NA; CDR3: CASSEAEGPGQPQHF; DNA: TGTGCCAGCAGTGAAGCGGAAGGGCCGGGGCAGCCCCAGCATTTT
size: once; length: 11; V: TRBV2; J: TRBJ2-7; D: TRBD1; CDR3: CASATGSEQYF; DNA: TGTGCCAGCGCGACAGGGAGCGAGCAGTACTTC
size: NA; length: 14; V: TRBV15; J: TRBJ1-3; D: NA; CDR3: CATSRDGDGNTIYF; DNA: TGTGCCACCAGCAGAGACGGGGATGGAAACACCATATATTTT
size: NA; length: 16; V: TRBV7-3; J: TRBJ2-3; D: NA; CDR3: CASSLIGGARTDTQYF; DNA: TGTGCCAGCAGCTTAATAGGGGGGGCGCGCACAGATACGCAGTATTTT
size: NA; length: 14; V: TRBV5-1; J: TRBJ1-4; D: NA; CDR3: CASSLGRTGEKLFF; DNA: TGCGCCAGCAGCTTGGGCAGGACGGGTGAAAAACTGTTTTTT
size: NA; length: 14; V: TRBV6-5; J: TRBJ2-3; D: NA; CDR3: CASSASMSTDTQYF; DNA: TGTGCCAGCAGTGCTTCAATGAGCACAGATACGCAGTATTTT
size: NA; length: 14; V: TRBV7-2; J: TRBJ1-1; D: NA; CDR3: CASSVGAGSTEAFF; DNA: TGTGCCAGCAGTGTCGGAGCGGGTTCCACTGAAGCTTTCTTT
size: NA; length: 13; V: TRBV25-1; J: TRBJ2-5; D: NA; CDR3: CASSLGLDETQYF; DNA: TGTGCCAGCAGCCTGGGACTTGATGAGACCCAGTACTTC
size: NA; length: 15; V: TRBV4-1; J: TRBJ2-5; D: TRBD2; CDR3: CASSQVGLLQETQYF; DNA: TGCGCCAGCAGCCAAGTGGGACTACTTCAAGAGACCCAGTACTTC
size: NA; length: 13; V: TRBV11-2; J: TRBJ2-1; D: TRBD1; CDR3: CASSSDRGHEQFF; DNA: TGTGCCAGCAGCTCAGACAGGGGTCATGAGCAGTTCTTC
size: NA; length: 17; V: TRBV4-1; J: TRBJ1-6; D: TRBD1; CDR3: CASSHEVFRDSNSPLHF; DNA: TGCGCCAGCAGCCACGAGGTCTTCCGGGACAGCAATTCACCCCTCCACTTT
size: NA; length: 14; V: TRBV18; J: TRBJ2-3; D: NA; CDR3: CASSARGSEDTQYF; DNA: TGTGCCAGCTCAGCCAGGGGTTCCGAAGATACGCAGTATTTT
size: NA; length: 14; V: TRBV5-1; J: TRBJ2-1; D: TRBD2; CDR3: CASSPRDYNYEQFF; DNA: TGCGCCAGCAGCCCCCGGGACTACAATTACGAGCAGTTCTTC
size: once; length: 13; V: TRBV2; J: TRBJ2-7; D: NA; CDR3: CASSLSGSNEQYF; DNA: TGTGCCAGCAGTCTATCGGGGAGTAACGAGCAGTACTTC
size: NA; length: 15; V: TRBV5-1; J: TRBJ1-1; D: NA; CDR3: CASSAVGGRDTEAFF; DNA: TGCGCCAGCAGCGCGGTGGGGGGCAGGGACACTGAAGCTTTCTTT
size: NA; length: 13; V: TRBV6-6; J: TRBJ1-1; D: NA; CDR3: CASRTGLNTEAFF; DNA: TGTGCCAGCAGGACCGGCCTGAACACTGAAGCTTTCTTT
size: NA; length: 14; V: TRBV30; J: TRBJ1-1; D: NA; CDR3: CAWSLLQGNTEAFF; DNA: TGTGCCTGGAGTCTACTACAGGGGAACACTGAAGCTTTCTTT
size: once; length: 15; V: TRBV18; J: TRBJ1-2; D: NA; CDR3: CASSPRGYSNYGYTF; DNA: TGTGCCAGCTCACCACGTGGATACTCTAACTATGGCTACACCTTC
size: NA; length: 12; V: TRBV13; J: TRBJ2-2; D: NA; CDR3: CASNKDTGELFF; DNA: TGTGCCAGCAACAAGGACACCGGGGAGCTGTTTTTT
size: NA; length: 16; V: TRBV2; J: TRBJ1-1; D: NA; CDR3: CASSGGRDNWNTEAFF; DNA: TGTGCCAGCAGCGGCGGGCGGGACAACTGGAACACTGAAGCTTTCTTT
size: NA; length: 15; V: TRBV28; J: TRBJ1-2; D: NA; CDR3: CASKGDRGESNGYTF; DNA: TGTGCCAGCAAGGGCGACCGGGGGGAAAGTAATGGCTACACCTTC
size: NA; length: 11; V: TRBV6-5; J: TRBJ1-2; D: NA; CDR3: CASNGNYGYTF; DNA: TGTGCCAGCAACGGAAACTATGGCTACACCTTC
size: NA; length: 13; V: TRBV4-3; J: TRBJ2-1; D: NA; CDR3: CASSQEGGNEQFF; DNA: TGCGCCAGCAGCCAAGAGGGCGGCAATGAGCAGTTCTTC
size: NA; length: 14; V: TRBV2; J: TRBJ2-7; D: NA; CDR3: CASGSGTILYEQYF; DNA: TGTGCCAGCGGGTCCGGGACAATTCTCTACGAGCAGTACTTC
size: NA; length: 13; V: TRBV11-2; J: TRBJ1-1; D: NA; CDR3: CASSLQGYTEAFF; DNA: TGTGCCAGCAGCTTACAGGGATACACTGAAGCTTTCTTT
size: few; length: 16; V: TRBV18; J: TRBJ2-7; D: NA; CDR3: CASSPRAQAGSYEQYF; DNA: TGTGCCAGCTCACCACGGGCGCAGGCGGGCTCCTACGAGCAGTACTTC
size: NA; length: 14; V: TRBV5-1; J: TRBJ2-7; D: NA; CDR3: CASSFGQVAYEQYF; DNA: TGCGCCAGCAGCTTCGGCCAGGTCGCCTACGAGCAGTACTTC
size: NA; length: 14; V: TRBV19; J: TRBJ1-1; D: TRBD1; CDR3: CASSMAGGSTEAFF; DNA: TGTGCCAGTAGTATGGCAGGGGGAAGCACTGAAGCTTTCTTT
size: NA; length: 15; V: TRBV5-6; J: TRBJ1-1; D: TRBD1; CDR3: CASSLVGQGGILAFF; DNA: TGTGCCAGCAGCTTGGTCGGACAGGGAGGGATTTTAGCTTTCTTT
size: NA; length: 12; V: TRBV28; J: TRBJ1-5; D: NA; CDR3: CASRKSNQPQHF; DNA: TGTGCCAGCAGAAAGAGCAATCAGCCCCAGCATTTT
size: NA; length: 15; V: TRBV30; J: TRBJ2-2; D: NA; CDR3: CAWSIGRILAGELFF; DNA: TGTGCCTGGAGTATAGGAAGGATACTCGCCGGGGAGCTGTTTTTT
size: NA; length: 13; V: TRBV11-3; J: TRBJ2-5; D: NA; CDR3: CASSLDAMETQYF; DNA: TGTGCCAGCAGCTTAGATGCTATGGAGACCCAGTACTTC
size: NA; length: 14; V: TRBV10-1; J: TRBJ2-3; D: NA; CDR3: CASSATDSTDTQYF; DNA: TGCGCCAGCAGTGCAACGGACAGCACAGATACGCAGTATTTT
size: NA; length: 12; V: TRBV7-9; J: TRBJ2-7; D: NA; CDR3: CASTKAGYEQYF; DNA: TGTGCCAGCACCAAAGCAGGCTACGAGCAGTACTTC
size: NA; length: 13; V: TRBV19; J: TRBJ1-2; D: NA; CDR3: CASSIAANMGYTF; DNA: TGTGCCAGTAGTATAGCGGCTAATATGGGCTACACCTTC
size: NA; length: 13; V: TRBV5-4; J: TRBJ1-4; D: NA; CDR3: CASSTGSNEKLFF; DNA: TGTGCCAGCAGCACGGGCTCGAATGAAAAACTGTTTTTT
size: NA; length: 14; V: TRBV6-1; J: TRBJ1-5; D: NA; CDR3: CASSGPGGNQPQHF; DNA: TGTGCCAGCAGTGGACCGGGGGGCAATCAGCCCCAGCATTTT
size: NA; length: 15; V: TRBV7-8; J: TRBJ1-5; D: TRBD1; CDR3: CASSFGTGGVQPQHF; DNA: TGTGCCAGCAGCTTCGGGACAGGGGGCGTTCAGCCCCAGCATTTT
size: NA; length: 15; V: TRBV6-5; J: TRBJ2-1; D: TRBD2; CDR3: CASRPPGTSGYEQFF; DNA: TGTGCCAGCAGACCACCGGGGACTAGTGGGTATGAGCAGTTCTTC
size: NA; length: 15; V: TRBV5-1; J: TRBJ2-2; D: NA; CDR3: CASSFGGKNTGELFF; DNA: TGCGCCAGCAGCTTTGGCGGGAAAAACACCGGGGAGCTGTTTTTT